This TCR beta chain was recovered during a study of Ad26.COV2.S vaccination and SARS-CoV-2 variants. Study at large: Donor got 5x10^10 or 1x10^11 viral particles of Ad26.COV2.S. Study results and caveats: Whether participants received vaccine or placebo, their non-spike TCR breadth was similar. Considerable breadth of spike-specific CD8+ and CD4+ T cell responses has reportedly been documented following vaccination.

Between the trimmed V and J ends, which lost 0 bases and 2 bases, there was a span of 14 bases. CDR3 length: 16 residues. Germline-derived CDR1 and CDR2 are SGHRS and YFSETQ. This clone was recorded once. What it recognizes is unknown. Treatment in this sample: roughly 18 received Ad26.COV2.S at low or high dose, single or two shots; 5 received placebo; per-sample allocation not given. Repertoires come from day 63 after the first vaccine or placebo injection. At a Boston site, the person donating was an adult of 18-55 years. This table comes from immunoSEQ multiplex PCR, and its TCRdb copy is limited to in-frame clones, with some not included. The sample consists of hundreds of thousands of clones, approximately 92% of them appearing once.

This sequence originates from a person between 18 and 65 years old who received the Ad26.COV2.S COVID-19 vaccine or a placebo. The material was peripheral blood, obtained in a trial of Ad26.COV2.S vaccine versus placebo. The chain carries TRBV5-1 and TRBJ2-5; D may be TRBD2 (6 bases). Here the CDR3 DNA reads TGCGCCAGCAGCTTGGCCTCTGCGGGGTCACAAGAGACCCAGTACTTC. It translates to CASSLASAGSQETQYF.